The source of this TCR beta chain is a study of T cell repertoires in cytomegalovirus infection. TCRdb redid the calling of the reads with MiXCR, one entry per CDR3 protein. The sample records about 490,000 distinct CDR3 sequences, roughly 29% being singletons. Sequenced input: PBMCs. This receptor was obtained from a human donor in good health (CMV status not recorded). Some clones in this sample may be carry-over from other donors' samples.

The CDR3 DNA reads TGTGCCTGGAGTGTGCTCAATGAGCAGTTCTTC. This translates into CAWSVLNEQFF. The gene calls are TRBV30 and TRBJ2-1; D is unclear. The germline V gene encodes CDR1 GTSNPN and CDR2 SVGIG (reference sequence). The CDR3 totals 11 residues. The V gene lost 0 bases and the J gene lost 6 bases, with 3 bases spanning the gap.